This T cell receptor (beta chain) comes out of a study of CD8 T cells in Susac syndrome. About 0.45 to 1 ug RNA was reverse transcribed with random hexamers. Amplification of TCR beta CDR3 by immunoSEQ multiplex PCR spanned 54 Vbeta and 13 Jbeta. TCRdb redid the calling of the immunoSEQ multiplex PCR reads with MiXCR, one entry per CDR3 protein. The table has some 120,000 distinct CDR3 sequences, 90% to 95% seen once; the top ten hold over 0.07%. Only one count was recorded for this clonotype. Its target is not known. Sequencing of TCR beta drew on CD8+ and CD4+ T cells from blood. Negative isolation was used for CD8+ and CD4+ T cells, and FACS enrichment was applied to TEMRA cells. Study results and caveats: In its TCR sequencing and HLA analysis, the study acknowledged that the number of individuals was relatively small.

The sample taken for sequencing was CD4+ T cells from PBMCs. This sequence originates from a human donor in good health.

The CDR3 nucleotides are TGCAGTGCTGACCTGGGGGGCACCCAGCCCCAGCATTTT. It specifies CSADLGGTQPQHF. The chain links TRBV20-1 to TRBJ1-5; D possibly corresponds to TRBD1 (6 bases). Trimming left V 5 bases short and J 7 bases short, with 15 bases between. There are 13 residues in the CDR3. Germline CDR1 is DFQATT and CDR2 is SNEGSKA (reference sequence).